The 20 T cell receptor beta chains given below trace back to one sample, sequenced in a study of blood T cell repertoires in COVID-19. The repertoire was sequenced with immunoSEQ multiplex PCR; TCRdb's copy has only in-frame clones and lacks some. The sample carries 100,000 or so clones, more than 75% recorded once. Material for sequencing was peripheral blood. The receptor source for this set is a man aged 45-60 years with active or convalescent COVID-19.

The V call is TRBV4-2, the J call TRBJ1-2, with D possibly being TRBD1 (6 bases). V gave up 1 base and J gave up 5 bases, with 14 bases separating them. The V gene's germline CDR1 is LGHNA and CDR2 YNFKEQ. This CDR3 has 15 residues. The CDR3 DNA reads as TGTGCCAGCAGCCAAGGTTCAGGGGATATATATGGCTACACCTTC. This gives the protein CASSQGSGDIYGYTF.

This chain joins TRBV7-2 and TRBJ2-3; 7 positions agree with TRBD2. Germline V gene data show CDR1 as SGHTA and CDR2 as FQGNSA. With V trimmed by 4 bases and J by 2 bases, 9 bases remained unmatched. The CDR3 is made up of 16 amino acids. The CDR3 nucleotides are TGTGCCAGCAGCTCAGGGTGGCGGGGGACCACAGATACGCAGTATTTT. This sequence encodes CASSSGWRGTTDTQYF.

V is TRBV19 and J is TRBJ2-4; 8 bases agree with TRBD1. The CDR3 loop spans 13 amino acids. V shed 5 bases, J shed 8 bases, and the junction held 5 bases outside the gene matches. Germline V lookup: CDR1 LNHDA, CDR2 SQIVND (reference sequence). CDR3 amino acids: CASSDQGADIQYF. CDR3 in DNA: TGTGCCAGTAGTGATCAGGGGGCGGACATTCAGTACTTC.

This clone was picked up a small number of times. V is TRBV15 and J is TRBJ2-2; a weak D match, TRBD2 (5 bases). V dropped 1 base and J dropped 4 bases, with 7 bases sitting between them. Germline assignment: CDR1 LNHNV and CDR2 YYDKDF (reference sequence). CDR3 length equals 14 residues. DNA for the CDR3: TGTGCCACCAGCAGAGGAGGGCCCACCGGGGAGCTGTTTTTT. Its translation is CATSRGGPTGELFF.

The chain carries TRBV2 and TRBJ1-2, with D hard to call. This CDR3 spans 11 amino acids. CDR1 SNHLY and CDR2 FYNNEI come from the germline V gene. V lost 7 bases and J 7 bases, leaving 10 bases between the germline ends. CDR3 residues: CASIKRLGYTF. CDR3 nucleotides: TGTGCCAGCATCAAAAGACTTGGCTACACCTTC.

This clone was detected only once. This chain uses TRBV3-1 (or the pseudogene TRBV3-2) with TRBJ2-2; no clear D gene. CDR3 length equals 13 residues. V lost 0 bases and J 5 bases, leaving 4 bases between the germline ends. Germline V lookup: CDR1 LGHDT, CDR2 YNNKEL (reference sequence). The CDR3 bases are TGTGCCAGCAGCCAAGATCTTACCGGGGAGCTGTTTTTT. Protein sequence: CASSQDLTGELFF.

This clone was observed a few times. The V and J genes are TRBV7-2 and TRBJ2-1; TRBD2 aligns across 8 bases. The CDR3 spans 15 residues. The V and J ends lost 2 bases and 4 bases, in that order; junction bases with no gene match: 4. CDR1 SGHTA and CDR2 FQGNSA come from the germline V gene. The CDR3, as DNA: TGTGCCAGCAGCTTAAGCGGGGGCCGTTACAATGAGCAGTTCTTC. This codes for CASSLSGGRYNEQFF.

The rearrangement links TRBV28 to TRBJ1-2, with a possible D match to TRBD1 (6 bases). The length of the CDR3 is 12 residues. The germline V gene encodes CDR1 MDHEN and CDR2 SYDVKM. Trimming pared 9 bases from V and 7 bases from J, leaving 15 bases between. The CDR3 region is CASSRGLRGYTF. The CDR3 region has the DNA TGTGCCAGTTCCAGGGGTCTACGTGGCTACACCTTC.

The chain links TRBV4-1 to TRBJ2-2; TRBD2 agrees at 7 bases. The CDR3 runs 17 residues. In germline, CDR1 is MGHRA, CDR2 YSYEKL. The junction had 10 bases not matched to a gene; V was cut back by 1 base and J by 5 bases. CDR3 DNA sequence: TGCGCCAGCAGCCAAGTCACTAGCGTTATTTGGACCGGGGAGCTGTTTTTT. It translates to CASSQVTSVIWTGELFF.

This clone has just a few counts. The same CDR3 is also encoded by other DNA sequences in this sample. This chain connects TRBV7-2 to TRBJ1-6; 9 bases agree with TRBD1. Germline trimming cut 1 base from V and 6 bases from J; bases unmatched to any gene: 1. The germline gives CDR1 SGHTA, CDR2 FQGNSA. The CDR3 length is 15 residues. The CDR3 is CASSLVTGGNSPLHF. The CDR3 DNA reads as TGTGCCAGCAGCTTAGTGACAGGGGGTAATTCACCCCTCCACTTT.

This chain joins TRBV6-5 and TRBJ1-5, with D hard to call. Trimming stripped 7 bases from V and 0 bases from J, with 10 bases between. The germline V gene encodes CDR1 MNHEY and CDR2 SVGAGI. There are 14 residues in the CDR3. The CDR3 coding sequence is TGTGCCAGCACCGGGGTGCTTAGCAATCAGCCCCAGCATTTT. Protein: CASTGVLSNQPQHF.

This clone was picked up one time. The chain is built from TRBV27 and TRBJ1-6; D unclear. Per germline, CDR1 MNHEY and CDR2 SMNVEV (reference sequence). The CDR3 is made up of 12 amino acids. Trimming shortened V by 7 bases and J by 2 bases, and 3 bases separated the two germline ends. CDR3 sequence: CASTPYNSPLHF. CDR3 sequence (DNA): TGTGCCAGCACTCCCTATAATTCACCCCTCCACTTT.

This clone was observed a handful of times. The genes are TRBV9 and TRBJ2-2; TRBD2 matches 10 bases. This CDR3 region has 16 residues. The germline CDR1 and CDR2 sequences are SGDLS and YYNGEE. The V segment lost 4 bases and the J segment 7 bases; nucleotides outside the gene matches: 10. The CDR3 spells CASSSRSGGAIGELFF. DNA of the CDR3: TGTGCCAGCAGCTCCCGAAGCGGGGGGGCTATCGGGGAGCTGTTTTTT.

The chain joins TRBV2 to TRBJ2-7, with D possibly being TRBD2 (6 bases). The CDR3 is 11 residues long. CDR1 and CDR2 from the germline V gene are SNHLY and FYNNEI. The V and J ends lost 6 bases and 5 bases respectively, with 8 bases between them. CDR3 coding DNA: TGTGCCAGCAGCTGGGGGGACGAGCAGTACTTC. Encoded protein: CASSWGDEQYF.

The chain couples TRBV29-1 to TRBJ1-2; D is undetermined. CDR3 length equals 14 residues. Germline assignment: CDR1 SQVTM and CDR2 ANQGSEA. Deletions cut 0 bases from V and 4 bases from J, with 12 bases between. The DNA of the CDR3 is TGCAGCGTTGAAGATGGGGAGGGAATCTATGGCTACACCTTC. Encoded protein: CSVEDGEGIYGYTF.

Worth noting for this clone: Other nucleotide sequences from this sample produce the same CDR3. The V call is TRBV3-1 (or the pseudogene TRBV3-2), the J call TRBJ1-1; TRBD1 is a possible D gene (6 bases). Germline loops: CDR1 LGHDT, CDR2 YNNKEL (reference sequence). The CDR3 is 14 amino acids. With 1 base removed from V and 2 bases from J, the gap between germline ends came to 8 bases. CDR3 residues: CASSQGGGNTEAFF. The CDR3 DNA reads TGTGCCAGCAGCCAAGGAGGGGGTAACACTGAAGCTTTCTTT.

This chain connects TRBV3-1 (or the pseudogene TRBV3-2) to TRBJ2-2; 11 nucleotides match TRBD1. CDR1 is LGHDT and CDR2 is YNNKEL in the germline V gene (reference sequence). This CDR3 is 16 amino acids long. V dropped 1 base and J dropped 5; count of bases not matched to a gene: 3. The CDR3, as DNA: TGTGCCAGCAGCCAAGCCGGGACAGGGGGAACCGGGGAGCTGTTTTTT. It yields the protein CASSQAGTGGTGELFF.

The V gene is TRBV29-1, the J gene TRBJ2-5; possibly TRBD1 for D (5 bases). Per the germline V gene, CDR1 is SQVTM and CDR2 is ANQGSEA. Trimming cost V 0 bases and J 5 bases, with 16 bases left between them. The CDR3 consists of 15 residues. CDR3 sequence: CSVEDRAGISETQYF. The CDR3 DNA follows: TGCAGCGTTGAAGATCGGGCAGGGATAAGTGAGACCCAGTACTTC. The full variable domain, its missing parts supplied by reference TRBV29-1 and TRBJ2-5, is SAVISQKPSRDICQRGTSLTIQCQVDSQVTMMFWYRQQPGQSLTLIATANQGSEATYESGFVIDKFPISRPNLTFSTLTVSNMSPEDSSIYLCSVEDRAGISETQYFGPGTRLLVL.

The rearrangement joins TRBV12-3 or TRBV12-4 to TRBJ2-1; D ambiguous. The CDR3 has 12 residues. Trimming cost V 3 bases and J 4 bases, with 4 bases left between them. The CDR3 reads CASSFEYNEQFF. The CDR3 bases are TGTGCCAGCAGTTTTGAGTACAATGAGCAGTTCTTC.

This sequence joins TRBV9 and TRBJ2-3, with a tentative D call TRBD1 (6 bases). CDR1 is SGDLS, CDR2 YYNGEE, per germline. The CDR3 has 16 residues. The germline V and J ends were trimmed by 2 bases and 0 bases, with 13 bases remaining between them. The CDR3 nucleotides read TGTGCCAGCAGCGTTCCGGCAGGGGCGAGCACAGATACGCAGTATTTT. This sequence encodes CASSVPAGASTDTQYF. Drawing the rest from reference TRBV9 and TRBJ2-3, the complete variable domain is DSGVTQTPKHLITATGQRVTLRCSPRSGDLSVYWYQQSLDQGLQFLIQYYNGEERAKGNILERFSAQQFPDLHSELNLSSLELGDSALYFCASSVPAGASTDTQYFGPGTRLTVL.